These 3 T cell receptor beta chains share one sample of origin, sequenced in a study of early T cells in non-severe SARS-CoV-2 infection. One entry per CDR3 protein results from TCRdb running MiXCR on the 5' RACE reads. The table shows around 67,000 distinct CDR3 sequences, with roughly 12% occurring only once. What was sequenced was whole blood. These receptors originate from an adult who was a healthcare worker with PCR-confirmed SARS-CoV-2 infection or an uninfected control (not recorded which).

This clonotype was seen ten or more times. The V call is TRBV29-1, the J call TRBJ2-7, with 7 bases fitting TRBD1. Germline CDR1 is SQVTM and CDR2 is ANQGSEA. V trimming: 5 bases; J trimming: 2 bases; junction bases outside the gene matches: 6. The length of the CDR3 is 13 residues. The CDR3 is CSVHTGAAYEQYF. Written as DNA, the CDR3 is TGCAGCGTTCATACAGGGGCGGCCTACGAGCAGTACTTC.

This rearrangement joins TRBV4-2 to TRBJ2-1, with 10 bases matching TRBD1. The germline CDR1 and CDR2 sequences are LGHNA and YNFKEQ. V lost 4 bases to trimming and J lost 0 bases; unmatched junction nucleotides: 9. This CDR3 comprises 18 residues. CDR3 amino acids: CASSPDRGRSISYNEQFF. In DNA form, the CDR3 reads TGTGCCAGCAGCCCCGACAGGGGGCGGTCAATCTCCTACAATGAGCAGTTCTTC.

This clonotype was seen a few times. V usage is TRBV11-2 and J usage is TRBJ2-4, with no clear D. V was clipped by 6 bases and J by 3 bases, with 15 bases between them. The CDR3 sequence is 15 residues long. Germline lookup yields CDR1 SGHAT and CDR2 FQNNGV. CDR3 region: CASSRNQRGKNIQYF. The CDR3 region has the DNA TGTGCCAGCAGTCGTAACCAGAGAGGCAAAAACATTCAGTACTTC.